Presented here are 6 T cell receptor beta chains from one specimen sequenced in a study of T cell clonality in common variable immunodeficiency. Clones were sequenced by immunoSEQ multiplex PCR, and TCRdb holds only the in-frame ones, with some missing. The counts give approximately 44,000 clones, none of them seen only once; around 2.8% is held by the top ten. Sequences were obtained from peripheral blood mononuclear cells. The source is a person aged 18-69 years in good health.

This clone appeared many times. The read ends 3 residues before the CDR3 terminus; that terminus is restored from the germline J gene. The rearrangement uses TRBV12-5 and TRBJ2-1, with 8 bases that match TRBD1. Germline CDR1 LGHNT, CDR2 FRNRAP. This CDR3 is built from 17 residues. With 5 bases clipped from V and 5 bases from J, the junction kept 14 bases outside the gene matches. CDR3 DNA (partial): TGTGCTAGTGGTCCTGAAACCGGGACAGGACCCCACAATGAG. Translating it yields CASGPETGTGPHNE. The entire CDR3 is CASGPETGTGPHNEQFF.

This clone was observed at least ten times. The read halts 3 residues ahead of the CDR3 end, with the missing end drawn from the germline J gene. The V and J genes are TRBV19 and TRBJ2-5; the D gene is possibly TRBD2 (6 bases). Germline values: CDR1 LNHDA, CDR2 SQIVND (reference sequence). The CDR3 consists of 15 residues. Trimming removed 5 bases at V and 2 bases at J, with 15 bases between. The DNA read from the CDR3 is TGTGCCAGTAGTCCGGGACTCACCAAACAAGAGACC. Translation gives CASSPGLTKQET. The full CDR3 sequence reads CASSPGLTKQETQYF.

Many counts were recorded for this clone. The read terminates 3 residues ahead of where the CDR3 ends, so the germline J gene completes it. This chain joins TRBV20-1 and TRBJ1-1, with 7 bases aligning to TRBD1. With V trimmed by 6 bases and J by 1 base, 5 bases remained unmatched. The germline CDR1 and CDR2 sequences are DFQATT and SNEGSKA (reference sequence). The CDR3 contains 13 residues. The CDR3 protein is CSARGQTNTEAFF. The DNA read from the CDR3 is TGCAGTGCCCGGGGACAGACGAACACTGAA.

The sample holds many counts of this clone. The read ends 3 residues early relative to the CDR3; the germline J gene fills the gap. This chain joins TRBV20-1 and TRBJ2-5; D is unclear. V dropped 5 bases and J dropped 4 bases, with 11 bases sitting between them. From germline, CDR1 is DFQATT and CDR2 SNEGSKA (reference sequence). The CDR3 consists of 12 residues. CDR3 amino acids: CSARPYAETQYF. The DNA read from the CDR3 is TGCAGTGCTCGCCCCTACGCAGAGACC.

This clone was seen more than once but under ten times. Coverage ceases 3 residues before the CDR3 finishes, and the germline J gene fills in the end. The gene calls are TRBV19 and TRBJ1-5; TRBD1 matches 8 bases. Germline V gives CDR1 LNHDA, CDR2 SQIVND (reference sequence). CDR3 size: 14 residues. V shed 7 bases and J 4 bases; nucleotides not matched to a gene: 6. CDR3 DNA, as far as it was read: TGTGCCAGTAACGAACAGGGGGGAAATCAGCCC. Protein: CASNEQGGNQP. The CDR3 as a whole reads CASNEQGGNQPQHF.

This clone was observed at least ten times. CDR3 protein: CASSPTGLFSGANVLTF. The covered CDR3 bases are TGTGCCAGCAGCCCGACAGGACTCTTCTCTGGGGCCAACGTC. The chain carries TRBV9 and TRBJ2-6, with D possibly matching TRBD1 (6 bases). The read falls 3 residues short of the CDR3 end, and the missing part is taken from the germline J gene. The ends were cut back, 4 bases at V and 0 bases at J, with 14 bases in the middle. CDR1 and CDR2 (germline): SGDLS, YYNGEE. There are 17 residues in the CDR3.